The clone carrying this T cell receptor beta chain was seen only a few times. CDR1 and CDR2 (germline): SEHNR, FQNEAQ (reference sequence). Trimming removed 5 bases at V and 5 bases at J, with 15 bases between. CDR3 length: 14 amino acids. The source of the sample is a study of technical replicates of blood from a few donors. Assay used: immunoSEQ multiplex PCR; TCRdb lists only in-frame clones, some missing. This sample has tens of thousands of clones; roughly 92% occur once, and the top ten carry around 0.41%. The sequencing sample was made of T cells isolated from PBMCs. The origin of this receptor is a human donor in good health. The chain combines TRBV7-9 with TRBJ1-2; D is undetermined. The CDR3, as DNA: TGTGCCAGCAGCCAGCGGACGGCCGCTTATGGCTACACCTTC. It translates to CASSQRTAAYGYTF.